One and the same sample provided the 8 T cell receptor beta chains below, sequenced in a study of T cell responses to AZD1222 COVID-19 vaccine. TCRdb's copy holds only in-frame clones and misses some; the assay was immunoSEQ multiplex PCR. The table includes under 150,000 clones, over 85% detected once. Sequencing was performed on peripheral blood, taken on day 0 of AZD1222 vaccination. These TCRs come from an adult in good health.

Turning to this clone: The same CDR3 also results from other DNA sequences found in this sample. For the CDR3, the DNA is TGTGCCAGTAGTTCAGGGGGCCGGAACACCGGGGAGCTGTTTTTT. Translation: CASSSGGRNTGELFF. The chain links TRBV19 to TRBJ2-2; 8 bases align to TRBD1. V was pared by 5 bases and J by 1 base, with 3 bases of the junction left unmatched. Germline V gene data show CDR1 as LNHDA and CDR2 as SQIVND (reference sequence). The length of the CDR3 is 15 residues.

The V gene is TRBV28, the J gene TRBJ2-5, with 9 bases aligning to TRBD2. Per germline, CDR1 MDHEN and CDR2 SYDVKM. The CDR3 spans 16 residues. V shed 3 bases, J shed 0 bases, and the junction held 5 bases outside the gene matches. The CDR3 is CASSLIAGADQETQYF. CDR3 DNA: TGTGCCAGCAGTTTGATAGCGGGAGCCGACCAAGAGACCCAGTACTTC.

This chain uses TRBV10-3 with TRBJ2-7; possibly TRBD2 for D (7 bases). Germline lookup yields CDR1 ENHRY and CDR2 SYGVKD. The CDR3 extends over 18 amino acids. V lost 3 bases and J lost 1, with 22 bases in between. DNA for the CDR3: TGTGCCATCAGTGATCCCGGACTTAGGGGGGGAGGGTCCTACGAGCAGTACTTC. It translates to CAISDPGLRGGGSYEQYF.

The chain carries TRBV7-8 and TRBJ1-2, with 8 positions matching TRBD1. The CDR3 has 18 amino acids. Per the germline V gene, CDR1 is SGHVS and CDR2 is FQNEAQ. V lost 0 bases and J lost 4; bases outside the gene matches: 13. This CDR3 reads CASSLAPGTGVYFYGYTF. The CDR3 bases are TGTGCCAGCAGCTTAGCCCCCGGGACAGGTGTTTATTTCTATGGCTACACCTTC.

This clone was recorded only once. The chain joins TRBV15 to TRBJ2-3; D assignment may be TRBD1 or TRBD2 (7 bases each). V was cut by 3 bases and J by 9 bases, with 16 bases left in between. CDR1 and CDR2 (germline): LNHNV, YYDKDF (reference sequence). The CDR3 consists of 14 residues. In nucleotides, the CDR3 is TGTGCCACCAGCAGGGCCCAGGGGGGAGGGACGCAGTATTTT. It specifies CATSRAQGGGTQYF.

J is TRBJ2-2 and V is TRBV10-3, with a possible D match to TRBD1 (5 bases). CDR1 and CDR2 (germline): ENHRY, SYGVKD. The CDR3 has 19 amino acids. With 3 bases removed from V and 2 bases from J, the gap between germline ends came to 22 bases. For the CDR3, the DNA is TGTGCCATCAGTGATCACCTATCTGGGAAACAGGCCAACACCGGGGAGCTGTTTTTT. Protein: CAISDHLSGKQANTGELFF.

Turning to this clone: One end of the junction does not line up with germline, which may come from a read error. V usage is TRBV7-7 and J usage is TRBJ1-6; D is unresolved. This CDR3 has 13 amino acids. In germline, CDR1 is SSHAT, CDR2 FNYEAQ (reference sequence). In nucleotides, the CDR3 is TGTGCTAGCAGCCCCGGAGGGCTCTCACCCCTCCACTTT. Protein product: CASSPGGLSPLHF.

The genes are TRBV28 and TRBJ1-2; TRBD1 matches at 8 bases. The CDR3 runs to 15 residues. The ends lost 6 bases at V and 0 bases at J; junction bases unmatched: 6. From germline, CDR1 is MDHEN and CDR2 SYDVKM. CDR3 amino acids: CASRLTGDANYGYTF. The CDR3 DNA sequence: TGTGCCAGCAGACTGACAGGGGATGCTAACTATGGCTACACCTTC.